Listed here are 15 T cell receptor beta chains from one sample, sequenced in a study of CD8 T cells in ankylosing spondylitis. Each CDR3 protein is one row after TCRdb ran MiXCR on the 5' RACE reads. The table includes a few hundred thousand distinct CDR3 sequences, over 15% detected once. The sequenced material came from blood, either unsorted or a sorted T cell fraction (not recorded which). The receptors were gathered from a male donor with ankylosing spondylitis or in good health (not recorded which).

This clonotype was counted many times. This chain joins TRBV7-6 and TRBJ2-1; 13 nucleotides align to TRBD2. The CDR3 consists of 15 residues. V shed 5 bases and J 6 bases; nucleotides not matched to a gene: 4. Per germline, CDR1 SGHVS and CDR2 FNYEAQ. Written as DNA, the CDR3 is TGTGCCAGCAGCCCACTAGCGGGAGGGCTCAATGAGCAGTTCTTC. This sequence encodes CASSPLAGGLNEQFF. Full variable domain (rest looked up from reference TRBV7-6 and TRBJ2-1): GAGVSQSPRYKVTKRGQDVALRCDPISGHVSLYWYRQALGQGPEFLTYFNYEAQQDKSGLPNDRFSAERPEGSISTLTIQRTEQRDSAMYRCASSPLAGGLNEQFFGPGTRLTVL.

The chain employs TRBV28 and TRBJ1-5; D is ambiguous. The CDR3 is 16 residues long. Looked up from germline, CDR1 is MDHEN and CDR2 is SYDVKM. Trimming took 6 bases from V and 2 from J, leaving 17 bases between them. This CDR3 reads CASRVMRGSGNQPQHF. CDR3 sequence (DNA): TGTGCCAGCAGAGTGATGAGAGGGTCTGGCAATCAGCCCCAGCATTTT.

The chain couples TRBV12-3 or TRBV12-4 to TRBJ1-2; TRBD1 is a possible D gene (5 bases). The CDR3 contains 13 residues. Deletions cut 1 base from V and 8 bases from J, with 11 bases between. The CDR3 coding sequence is TGTGCCAGCAGTTTAGTGGGGGGAGAAGGCTACACCTTC. Translation: CASSLVGGEGYTF.

This clonotype was counted between two and nine times. The J gene is TRBJ2-7, the V gene TRBV29-1; D may be TRBD2 (7 bases). Trimming left V 6 bases short and J 5 bases short, with 23 bases between. The CDR3 consists of 15 residues. CDR1 is SQVTM, CDR2 ANQGSEA, per germline. CDR3 coding DNA: TGCAGCGTAGATGGACAGCCTGGGACTACCCACGAGCAGTACTTC. Its protein is CSVDGQPGTTHEQYF.

This clonotype has more than one count but fewer than ten. The rearrangement links TRBV20-1 to TRBJ2-1, with 7 bases identical to TRBD1. CDR1 and CDR2 (germline): DFQATT, SNEGSKA (reference sequence). V shed 0 bases, J shed 1 base, and the junction held 3 bases outside the gene matches. CDR3 length: 15 residues. In DNA, the CDR3 is TGCAGTGCTAGAGATTACAGGGGTTCCTACAATGAGCAGTTCTTC. Its translation is CSARDYRGSYNEQFF.

This clonotype showed up many times. The chain uses TRBV4-2 and TRBJ2-1, with 9 bases that match TRBD2. The CDR3 sequence is 17 residues long. V dropped 1 base and J dropped 5; count of bases not matched to a gene: 9. Germline lookup yields CDR1 LGHNA and CDR2 YNFKEQ. Here the CDR3 DNA reads TGTGCCAGCAGCCAAGGACTAGCGGAACCTACTGACAATGAGCAGTTCTTC. This gives the protein CASSQGLAEPTDNEQFF.

CDR3 in DNA: TGTGCCAGCAGTTCGGTAGCGGGGCCCTACAATGAGCAGTTCTTC. It translates to CASSSVAGPYNEQFF. The J gene is TRBJ2-1, the V gene TRBV27; the match to TRBD2 covers 8 bases. Germline CDR1 and CDR2: MNHEY and SMNVEV (reference sequence). This CDR3 is built from 15 residues. The V segment lost 4 bases and the J segment 2 bases; nucleotides outside the gene matches: 4.

J is TRBJ1-5 and V is TRBV24-1; the D is unclear. Germline loops: CDR1 KGHDR, CDR2 SFDVKD. The CDR3 is 14 residues long. Trimming took off 9 bases at V and 1 base at J, with 12 bases between the two ends. The CDR3 region is CATGLGMSNQPQHF. CDR3 nucleotide sequence: TGTGCCACCGGTTTGGGGATGAGCAATCAGCCCCAGCATTTT.

This clonotype turned up a few times. This chain joins TRBV5-1 and TRBJ2-5; TRBD1 matches 8 bases. CDR1 SGHRS and CDR2 YFSETQ come from the germline V gene. The CDR3 has 15 residues. V gave up 0 bases and J gave up 2 bases; unmatched junction bases: 3. In DNA, the CDR3 is TGCGCCAGCAGCTTGGCTGACAGGGGTCAAGAGACCCAGTACTTC. Its protein is CASSLADRGQETQYF.

The chain joins TRBV29-1 to TRBJ2-1, with TRBD2 matching over 14 bases. The J segment lost 0 bases and the V segment lost 4 bases, leaving 2 bases of the junction unmatched. This CDR3 is built from 16 residues. Germline V CDR1 and CDR2: SQVTM, ANQGSEA. CDR3 region: CSVAGTSGSSYNEQFF. In nucleotides, the CDR3 is TGCAGCGTTGCAGGGACTAGCGGGAGCTCCTACAATGAGCAGTTCTTC.

This clonotype has at least ten counts. The chain combines TRBV7-2 with TRBJ1-5, with D unclear. The V end lost 5 bases, the J end lost 8 bases, and 16 bases lay between the germline ends. The length of the CDR3 is 14 residues. The germline CDR1 and CDR2 sequences are SGHTA and FQGNSA. The CDR3 sequence: CASSLLGGLEPQHF. CDR3 sequence (DNA): TGTGCCAGCAGCCTCTTAGGCGGCTTGGAGCCCCAGCATTTT.

The DNA of the CDR3 is TGTGCCAGCAGTTTATGGGGCCAGCGGGAGGAAGATGAGCAGTTCTTC. It is translated as CASSLWGQREEDEQFF. The J gene is TRBJ2-1, the V gene TRBV28; 9 positions agree with TRBD2. CDR1 and CDR2 from the germline V gene are MDHEN and SYDVKM. The junction had 8 bases not matched to a gene; V was cut back by 0 bases and J by 8 bases. The CDR3 loop spans 16 amino acids.

V gene TRBV27 combines with J gene TRBJ2-7, with D possibly being TRBD2 (6 bases). The CDR3 extends over 14 amino acids. Germline loops: CDR1 MNHEY, CDR2 SMNVEV (reference sequence). The V end lost 4 bases, the J end lost 3 bases, and 13 bases lay between the germline ends. CDR3 DNA sequence: TGTGCCAGCAGTTATGGAGGGGCACACTACGAGCAGTACTTC. It yields the protein CASSYGGAHYEQYF.

In regard to this clonotype: One end of the junction fails to match germline, which may point to a read error. In nucleotides, the CDR3 is TGTGCCAGCAGTTTCCCCCACGGCCTGAATGAGCAGTTATTC. Translating gives CASSFPHGLNEQLF. The chain is built from TRBV28 and TRBJ2-1, with D uncertain. Germline V gives CDR1 MDHEN, CDR2 SYDVKM. The CDR3 is 14 residues long.

In its sample, this clonotype was seen many times. This sequence joins TRBV12-3 or TRBV12-4 and TRBJ1-2; D is ambiguous. The V end lost 3 bases, the J end lost 0 bases, and 5 bases lay between the germline ends. The length of the CDR3 is 13 residues. This chain's CDR3 is CASSLAPNYGYTF. Written as DNA, the CDR3 is TGTGCCAGCAGTTTGGCACCTAACTATGGCTACACCTTC.